This T cell receptor beta chain was documented in a study of blood T cells in healthy people across ages. Alongside a J-beta primer mix, a sample-barcoded 5' primer served in a second PCR lasting about 7 to 12 cycles. One entry per CDR3 protein results from TCRdb running MiXCR on the 5' RACE reads. The data show some 1.5 million distinct CDR3 sequences, 28% seen once. Trimming removed 1 base at V and 0 bases at J, with 11 bases between. Germline V gene lookup returns CDR1 SGHTA and CDR2 FQGNSA. The CDR3 consists of 16 residues. This clonotype was picked up a small number of times. The rearrangement links TRBV7-2 to TRBJ2-3, with a tentative D call TRBD2 (6 bases). The specimen was blood. The receptor's source is a young woman in good health. CDR3 sequence (DNA): TGTGCCAGCAGCTTAGTGGGGCTAGCGAGCACAGATACGCAGTATTTT. This encodes CASSLVGLASTDTQYF.